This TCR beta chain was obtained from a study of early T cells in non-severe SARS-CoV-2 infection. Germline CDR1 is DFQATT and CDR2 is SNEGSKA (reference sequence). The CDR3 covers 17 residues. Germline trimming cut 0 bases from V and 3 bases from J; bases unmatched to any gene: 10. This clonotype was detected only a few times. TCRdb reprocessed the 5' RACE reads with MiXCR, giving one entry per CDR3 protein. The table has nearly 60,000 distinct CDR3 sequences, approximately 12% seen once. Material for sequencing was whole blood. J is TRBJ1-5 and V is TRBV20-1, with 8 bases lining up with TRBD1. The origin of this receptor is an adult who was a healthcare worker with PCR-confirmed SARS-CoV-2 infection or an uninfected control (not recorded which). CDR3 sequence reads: CSARDQSRGQPNQPQHF. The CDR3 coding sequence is TGCAGTGCTAGAGATCAATCCAGGGGGCAACCCAATCAGCCCCAGCATTTT.